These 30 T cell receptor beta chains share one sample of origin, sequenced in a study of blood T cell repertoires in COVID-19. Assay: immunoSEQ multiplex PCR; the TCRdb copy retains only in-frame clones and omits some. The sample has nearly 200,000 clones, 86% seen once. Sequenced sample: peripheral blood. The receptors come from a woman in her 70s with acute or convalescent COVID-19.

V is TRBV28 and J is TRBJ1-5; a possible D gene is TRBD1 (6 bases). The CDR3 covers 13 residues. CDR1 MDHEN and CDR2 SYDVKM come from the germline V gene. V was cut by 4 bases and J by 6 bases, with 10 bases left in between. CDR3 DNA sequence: TGTGCCAGCAGTTCGGGGGGCACTCAGCCCCAGCATTTT. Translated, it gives CASSSGGTQPQHF.

The CDR3 region has the DNA TGTGCCAGCAGTTTGTACAACTACGAGCAGTACTTC. Translating it yields CASSLYNYEQYF. The chain combines TRBV7-9 with TRBJ2-7; D call uncertain. Germline V lookup: CDR1 SEHNR, CDR2 FQNEAQ (reference sequence). There are 12 residues in the CDR3. Trimming took 6 bases from V and 3 from J, leaving 9 bases between them.

CDR3: CASSQEGGTSTDTQYF. The CDR3 DNA follows: TGCGCCAGCAGCCAAGAAGGGGGAACTAGCACAGATACGCAGTATTTT. The genes are TRBV4-1 and TRBJ2-3; D might be TRBD1 (6 bases). CDR3 length: 16 amino acids. Trimming took 0 bases from V and 0 from J, leaving 10 bases between them. The germline CDR1 and CDR2 sequences are MGHRA and YSYEKL.

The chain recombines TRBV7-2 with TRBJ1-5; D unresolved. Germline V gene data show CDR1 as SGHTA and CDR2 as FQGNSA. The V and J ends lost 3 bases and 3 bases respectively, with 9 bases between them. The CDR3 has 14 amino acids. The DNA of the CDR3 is TGTGCCAGCAGCTTTGTCAGACTCAATCAGCCCCAGCATTTT. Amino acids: CASSFVRLNQPQHF.

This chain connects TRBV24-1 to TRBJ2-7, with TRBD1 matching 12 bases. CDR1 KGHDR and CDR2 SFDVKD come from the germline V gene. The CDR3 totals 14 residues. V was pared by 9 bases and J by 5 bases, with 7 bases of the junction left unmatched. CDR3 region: CATSGQGASDEQYF. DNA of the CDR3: TGTGCCACCTCGGGACAGGGGGCATCTGACGAGCAGTACTTC.

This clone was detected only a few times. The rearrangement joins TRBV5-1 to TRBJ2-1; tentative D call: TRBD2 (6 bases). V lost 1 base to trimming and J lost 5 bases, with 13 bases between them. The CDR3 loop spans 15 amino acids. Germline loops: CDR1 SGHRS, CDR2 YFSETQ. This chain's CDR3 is CASSLRLATNNEQFF. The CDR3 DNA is TGCGCCAGCAGCTTGCGTCTAGCGACTAACAATGAGCAGTTCTTC.

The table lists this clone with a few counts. For the CDR3, the DNA is TGCGCCACTACCGGAGAGGGCGGTCAGCCCCAGCATTTT. It encodes CATTGEGGQPQHF. The genes are TRBV10-1 and TRBJ1-5; D gene uncertain. Trimming pared 10 bases from V and 6 bases from J, leaving 16 bases between. CDR1 is WNHNN and CDR2 is SYGVQD in the germline V gene (reference sequence). The CDR3 contains 13 residues.

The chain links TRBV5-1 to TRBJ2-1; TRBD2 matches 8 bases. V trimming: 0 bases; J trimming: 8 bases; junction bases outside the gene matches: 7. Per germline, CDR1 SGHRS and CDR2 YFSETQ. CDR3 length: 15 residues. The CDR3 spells CASSLVGGAGYEQFF. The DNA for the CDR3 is TGCGCCAGCAGCTTGGTCGGGGGGGCCGGTTATGAGCAGTTCTTC.

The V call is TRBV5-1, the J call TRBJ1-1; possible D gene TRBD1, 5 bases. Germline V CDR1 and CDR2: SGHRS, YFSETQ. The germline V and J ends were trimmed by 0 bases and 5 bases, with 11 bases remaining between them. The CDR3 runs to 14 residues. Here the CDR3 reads CASSLVGRGTEAFF. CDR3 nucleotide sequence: TGCGCCAGCAGCTTGGTAGGGAGGGGAACTGAAGCTTTCTTT.

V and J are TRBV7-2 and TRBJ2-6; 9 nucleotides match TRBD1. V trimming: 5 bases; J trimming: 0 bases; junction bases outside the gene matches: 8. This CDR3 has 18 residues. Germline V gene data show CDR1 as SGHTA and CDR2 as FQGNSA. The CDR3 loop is CASSAGTGLSSGANVLTF. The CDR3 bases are TGTGCCAGCAGCGCTGGGACAGGGCTTAGCTCTGGGGCCAACGTCCTGACTTTC.

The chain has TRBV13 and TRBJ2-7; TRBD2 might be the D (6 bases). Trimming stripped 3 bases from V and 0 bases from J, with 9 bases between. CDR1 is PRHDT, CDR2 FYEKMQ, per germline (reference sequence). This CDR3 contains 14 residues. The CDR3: CASSFSDYSYEQYF. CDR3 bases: TGTGCCAGCAGCTTCTCGGACTACTCCTACGAGCAGTACTTC.

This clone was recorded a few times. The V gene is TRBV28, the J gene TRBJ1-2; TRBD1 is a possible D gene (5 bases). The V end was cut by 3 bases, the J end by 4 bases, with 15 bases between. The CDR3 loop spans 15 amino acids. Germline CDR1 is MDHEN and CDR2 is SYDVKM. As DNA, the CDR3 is TGTGCCAGCAGTTTCCCCCGGGGGAGAGGCTATGGCTACACCTTC. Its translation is CASSFPRGRGYGYTF.

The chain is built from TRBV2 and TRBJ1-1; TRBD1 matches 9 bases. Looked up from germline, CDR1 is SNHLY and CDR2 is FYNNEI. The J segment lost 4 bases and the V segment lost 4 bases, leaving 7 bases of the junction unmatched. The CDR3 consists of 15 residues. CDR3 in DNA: TGTGCCAGCAGTGCGGACAGGGGTAAGGGCACTGAAGCTTTCTTT. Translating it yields CASSADRGKGTEAFF. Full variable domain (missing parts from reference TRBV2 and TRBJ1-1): EPEVTQTPSHQVTQMGQEVILRCVPISNHLYFYWYRQILGQKVEFLVSFYNNEISEKSEIFDDQFSVERPDGSNFTLKIRSTKLEDSAMYFCASSADRGKGTEAFFGQGTRLTVV.

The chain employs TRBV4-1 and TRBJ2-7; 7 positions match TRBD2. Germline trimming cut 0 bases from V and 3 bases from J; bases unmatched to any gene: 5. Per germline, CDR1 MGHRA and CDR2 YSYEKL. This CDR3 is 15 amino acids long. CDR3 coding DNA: TGCGCCAGCAGCCAAGAGACTAGCAGAATCTACGAGCAGTACTTC. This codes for CASSQETSRIYEQYF.

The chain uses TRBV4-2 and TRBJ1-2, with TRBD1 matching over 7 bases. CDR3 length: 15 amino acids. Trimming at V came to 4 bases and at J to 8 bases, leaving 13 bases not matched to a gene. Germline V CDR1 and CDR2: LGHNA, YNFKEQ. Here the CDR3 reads CASSPYSTGSVGYTF. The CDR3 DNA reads TGTGCCAGCAGCCCCTATTCGACAGGGTCAGTCGGCTACACCTTC.

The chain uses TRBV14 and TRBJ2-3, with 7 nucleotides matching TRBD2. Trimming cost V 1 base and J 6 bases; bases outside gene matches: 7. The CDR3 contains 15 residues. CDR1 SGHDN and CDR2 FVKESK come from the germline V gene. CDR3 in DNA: TGTGCCAGCAGCCAAGTCACCGGGGAGGGGGATACGCAGTATTTT. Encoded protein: CASSQVTGEGDTQYF.

Here the CDR3 reads CASSSRTQIDSYEQYF. DNA for the CDR3: TGTGCCAGCTCCTCCCGGACTCAGATAGACTCCTACGAGCAGTACTTC. The chain carries TRBV18 and TRBJ2-7; D possibly corresponds to TRBD2 (5 bases). CDR3 length: 16 amino acids. CDR1 and CDR2 (germline): KGHSH, LQKENI. The V and J ends lost 6 bases and 0 bases respectively, with 18 bases between them.

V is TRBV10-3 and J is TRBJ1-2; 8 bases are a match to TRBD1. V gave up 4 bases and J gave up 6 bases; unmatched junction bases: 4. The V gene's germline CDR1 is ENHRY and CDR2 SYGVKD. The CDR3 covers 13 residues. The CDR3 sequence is CAISGTGTDGYTF. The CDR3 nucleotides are TGTGCCATCAGTGGGACAGGGACCGATGGCTACACCTTC.

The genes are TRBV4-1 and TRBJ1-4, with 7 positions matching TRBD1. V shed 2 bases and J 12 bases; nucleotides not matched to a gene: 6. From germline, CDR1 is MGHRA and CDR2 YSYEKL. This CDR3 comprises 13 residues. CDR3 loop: CASSQFSGGELFF. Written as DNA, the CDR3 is TGCGCCAGCAGCCAATTCTCAGGGGGAGAACTGTTTTTT.

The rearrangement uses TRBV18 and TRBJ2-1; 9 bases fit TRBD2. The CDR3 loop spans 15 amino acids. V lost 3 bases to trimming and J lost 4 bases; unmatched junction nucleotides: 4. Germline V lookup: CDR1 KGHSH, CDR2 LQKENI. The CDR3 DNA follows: TGTGCCAGCTCACCTTCGACTAGCGGATACAATGAGCAGTTCTTC. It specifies CASSPSTSGYNEQFF.

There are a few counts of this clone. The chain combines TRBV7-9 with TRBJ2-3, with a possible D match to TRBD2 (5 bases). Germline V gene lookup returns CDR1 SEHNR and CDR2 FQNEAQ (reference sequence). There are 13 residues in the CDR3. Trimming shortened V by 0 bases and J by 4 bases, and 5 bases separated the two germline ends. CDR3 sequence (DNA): TGTGCCAGCAGCTTAGCGGGAGCAGATACGCAGTATTTT. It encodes CASSLAGADTQYF. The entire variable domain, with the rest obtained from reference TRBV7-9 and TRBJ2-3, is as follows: DTGVSQNPRHKITKRGQNVTFRCDPISEHNRLYWYRQTLGQGPEFLTYFQNEAQLEKSRLLSDRFSAERPKGSFSTLEIQRTEQGDSAMYLCASSLAGADTQYFGPGTRLTVL.

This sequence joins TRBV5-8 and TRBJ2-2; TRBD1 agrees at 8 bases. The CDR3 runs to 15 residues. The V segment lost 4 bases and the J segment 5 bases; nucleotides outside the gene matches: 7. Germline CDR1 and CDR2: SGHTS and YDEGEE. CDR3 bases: TGTGCCAGCAGCCAGGCGCAGGGGGCGACCGGGGAGCTGTTTTTT. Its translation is CASSQAQGATGELFF.

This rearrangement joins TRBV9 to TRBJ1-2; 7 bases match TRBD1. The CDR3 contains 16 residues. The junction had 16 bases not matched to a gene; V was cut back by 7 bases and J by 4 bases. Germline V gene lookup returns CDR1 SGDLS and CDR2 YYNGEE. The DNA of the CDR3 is TGTGCCAGCCAGAAGGAACCCGGGACAGCGGTCTATGGCTACACCTTC. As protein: CASQKEPGTAVYGYTF.

DNA of the CDR3: TGTGCCAGTAAGACAGGGGGCTATGGCTACACCTTC. It specifies CASKTGGYGYTF. The chain combines TRBV19 with TRBJ1-2, with 9 bases that match TRBD1. CDR3 length equals 12 residues. The germline V gene encodes CDR1 LNHDA and CDR2 SQIVND (reference sequence). The V and J ends lost 7 bases and 4 bases, in that order; junction bases with no gene match: 1.

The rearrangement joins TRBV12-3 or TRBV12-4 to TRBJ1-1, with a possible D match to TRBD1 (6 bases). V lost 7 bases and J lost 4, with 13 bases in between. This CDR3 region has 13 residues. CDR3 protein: CASTPYRVTEAFF. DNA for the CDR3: TGTGCCAGCACCCCCTACAGGGTCACTGAAGCTTTCTTT.

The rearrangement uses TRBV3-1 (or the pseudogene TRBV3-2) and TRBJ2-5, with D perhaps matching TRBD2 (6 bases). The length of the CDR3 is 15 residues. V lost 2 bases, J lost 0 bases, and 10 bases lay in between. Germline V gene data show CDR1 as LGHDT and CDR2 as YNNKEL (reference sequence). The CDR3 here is CASSQLVADQETQYF. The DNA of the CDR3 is TGTGCCAGCAGCCAATTGGTAGCGGACCAAGAGACCCAGTACTTC.

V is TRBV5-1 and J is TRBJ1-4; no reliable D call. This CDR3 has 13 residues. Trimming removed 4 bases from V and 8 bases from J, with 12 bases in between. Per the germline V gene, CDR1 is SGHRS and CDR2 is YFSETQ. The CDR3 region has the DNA TGCGCCAGCAGCCCCGGAGGGAAAGAAAAACTGTTTTTT. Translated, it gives CASSPGGKEKLFF.

CDR3 loop: CASRSTSGSYEQFF. DNA of the CDR3: TGTGCCAGTAGGTCGACTAGCGGGAGCTATGAGCAGTTCTTC. The chain uses TRBV19 and TRBJ2-1; 12 bases line up with TRBD2. Unmatched junction bases numbered 5, after V lost 6 bases and J lost 8 bases. CDR1 is LNHDA and CDR2 is SQIVND in the germline V gene (reference sequence). This CDR3 region has 14 residues.

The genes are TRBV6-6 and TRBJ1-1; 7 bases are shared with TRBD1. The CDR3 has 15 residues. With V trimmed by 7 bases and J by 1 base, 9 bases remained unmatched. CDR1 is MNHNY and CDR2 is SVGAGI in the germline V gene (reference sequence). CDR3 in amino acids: CASTNKQGKNTEAFF. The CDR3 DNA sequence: TGTGCCAGCACCAACAAACAGGGGAAGAACACTGAAGCTTTCTTT.

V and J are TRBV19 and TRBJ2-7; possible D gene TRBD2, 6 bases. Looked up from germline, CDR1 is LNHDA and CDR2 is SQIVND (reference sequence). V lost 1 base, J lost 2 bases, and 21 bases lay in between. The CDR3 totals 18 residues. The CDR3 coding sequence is TGTGCCAGTAGTATAGGGCTAGCGACCCGCGCGAATACCTACGAGCAGTACTTC. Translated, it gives CASSIGLATRANTYEQYF.